What follows is one T cell receptor beta chain and its context. In this sample, this clonotype turned up many times. Its antigen remains undetermined. There are no base qualities to consult, and no much larger clone falls within one base. As encoded in the germline V gene, CDR1 is SGHDT while CDR2 is YYEEEE. The CDR3 sequence holds 15 residues, the cysteine and phenylalanine included. Only the CDR3 part of the read is kept: 45 bases, read in frame from the first base. The V end gives up 4 bases and the J end 0 bases, leaving 6 bases in the junction not matched to a gene. The label giving this sample's time point can be read as: persistent/refractory GD, antithyroid drugs over 5 years with positive TRAb. For both TCR sequencing and RNA sequencing, RNA was extracted from PBMCs in TRIzol. Graves' disease was diagnosed according to American Thyroid Association guidelines. Recruitment of patients was carried out at an endocrinology department in Xi'an, China. From each patient, approximately 9.9 milliliters of peripheral blood was collected into an EDTA anticoagulant tube. Ficoll Paque Plus density gradient separation was used to isolate PBMCs, and no additional T cell sorting was done. RNA quality was checked with an Agilent 2100 Bioanalyzer and agarose gel, and concentration with a NanoDrop 2000.

The sample comes from a study of regulatory T cells in long-lasting Graves disease (dated by TCRdb to about 2021). For context, the study as a whole: To count as having persistent Graves' disease, a patient had to have received antithyroid drug treatment for over 5 years with TSH receptor autoantibodies remaining persistently positive. Peripheral blood TCR sequencing and RNA sequencing compared persistent Graves' disease patients with newly diagnosed Graves' disease patients. The study was conducted in China and was registered as a clinical trial. A total of around 35 samples underwent TCR sequencing, from about 13 patients with persistent Graves' disease and some 20 patients with newly diagnosed Graves' disease. Persistent Graves' disease patients in the clinical cohort had taken antithyroid drugs for approximately 9.5 years on average. The paper's findings and limits, for the study overall: Only the TCR beta chain was sequenced and analyzed. The study examined only peripheral blood because the primary lesion, thyroid tissue, could not be accessed. Compared with newly diagnosed patients, patients with persistent Graves' disease had lower TCR Shannon entropy and fewer highly expanded clones, which suggests clonal expansion. Patients with persistent disease shared more public clonotypes (around 2,500) than newly diagnosed patients did (approximately 990). As a limitation, the authors acknowledged that the small sample size may reduce accuracy. Preferential use of TRBV28, TRBJ1-2 and TRBJ2-5 was observed in persistent disease, whereas TRBV20-1 and TRBJ2-1 were favored in newly diagnosed disease.

The method behind the library was multiplex PCR. Sequencing instrument: Illumina HiSeq 4000. To build TCR beta libraries, CDR3 regions were amplified by Arm-PCR using iRepertoire HTBI primers. Before sequencing, the PCR products went through gel purification. The study's own analysis went as follows. Gene usage analysis of CDR3 amino acid clonotypes relied on the 55 to 80 TRBV and 14 TRBJ segments identified across samples. COPE and FqMerger were used to merge filtered high-quality paired reads into contigs. BLAST was used to align contigs to the IMGT TRBV, TRBD and TRBJ reference genes, and CDR3 was defined following IMGT. Any clonotype with a frequency above 0.1% was counted as a highly expanded clone. Repertoire diversity was measured by Shannon entropy, and V-J evenness by the Gini coefficient. Public clonotypes were defined as clonotypes shared by more than one individual. TCRdb reprocessing: public reads trimmed at Q25 with fastp, clones called with MiXCR, in-frame beta chains kept. Every distinct CDR3 protein forms one entry, paired with its most common genes and DNA. The V and J calls reflect TCRdb's pipeline rather than the authors' work. The sample table contains around 510,000 distinct CDR3 sequences; only one count was recorded for about 20% of them. The ten most abundant clones make up less than 9% of the sample.

Sequencing used peripheral blood mononuclear cells (PBMCs), obtained when the disease was refractory, from a patient treated with antithyroid drugs. The source is a female donor with Graves disease. The chain uses TRBV5-6 and TRBJ1-2, with TRBD1 identical over 7 junction bases. CDR3 reads: CASSPRTGSNYGYTF. The sequenced DNA: TGTGCCAGCAGCCCCCGGACAGGATCTAACTATGGCTACACCTTC. The CDR3, completed at both ends by the reference TRBV5-6 and TRBJ1-2 genes, gives the full variable domain DAGVTQSPTHLIKTRGQQVTLRCSPKSGHDTVSWYQQALGQGPQFIFQYYEEEERQRGNFPDRFSGHQFPNYSSELNVNALLLGDSALYLCASSPRTGSNYGYTFGSGTRLTVV.